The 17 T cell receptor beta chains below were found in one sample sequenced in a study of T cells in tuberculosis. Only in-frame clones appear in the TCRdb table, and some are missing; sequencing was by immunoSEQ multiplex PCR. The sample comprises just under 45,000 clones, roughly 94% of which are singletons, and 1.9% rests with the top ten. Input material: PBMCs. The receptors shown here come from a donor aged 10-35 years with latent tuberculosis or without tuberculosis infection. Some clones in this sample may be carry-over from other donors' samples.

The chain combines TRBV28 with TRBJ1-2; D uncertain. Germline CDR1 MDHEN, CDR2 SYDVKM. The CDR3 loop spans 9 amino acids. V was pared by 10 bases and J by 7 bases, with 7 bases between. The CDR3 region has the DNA TGTGCCACCGGGGTTGGCTACACCTTC. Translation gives CATGVGYTF.

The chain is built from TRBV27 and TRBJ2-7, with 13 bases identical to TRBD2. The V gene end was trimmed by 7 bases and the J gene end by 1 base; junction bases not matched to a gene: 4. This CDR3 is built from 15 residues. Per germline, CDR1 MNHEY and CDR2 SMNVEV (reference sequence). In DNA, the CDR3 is TGTGCCAGCAAAAGGACTAGCGGGGGTTCCTACGAGCAGTACTTC. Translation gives CASKRTSGGSYEQYF.

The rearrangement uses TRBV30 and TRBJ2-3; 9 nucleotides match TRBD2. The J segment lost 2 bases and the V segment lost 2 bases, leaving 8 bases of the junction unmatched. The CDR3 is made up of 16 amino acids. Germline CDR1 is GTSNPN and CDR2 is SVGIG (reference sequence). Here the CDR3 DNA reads TGTGCCTGGAGTACCTTAGCGGGAGCCTCCACAGATACGCAGTATTTT. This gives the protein CAWSTLAGASTDTQYF.

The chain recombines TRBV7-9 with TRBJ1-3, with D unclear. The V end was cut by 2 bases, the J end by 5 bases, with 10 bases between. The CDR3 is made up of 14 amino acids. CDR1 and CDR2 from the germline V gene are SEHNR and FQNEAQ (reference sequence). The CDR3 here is CASSLITVRNTIYF. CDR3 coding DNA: TGTGCCAGCAGCTTAATCACGGTGAGAAACACCATATATTTT.

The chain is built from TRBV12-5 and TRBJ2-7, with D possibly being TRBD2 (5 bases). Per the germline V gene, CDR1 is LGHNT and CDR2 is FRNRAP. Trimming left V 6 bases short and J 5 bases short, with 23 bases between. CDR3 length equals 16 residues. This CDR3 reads CASGSLPGGAAHEQYF. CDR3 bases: TGTGCTAGTGGCTCCCTCCCGGGTGGAGCGGCCCACGAGCAGTACTTC.

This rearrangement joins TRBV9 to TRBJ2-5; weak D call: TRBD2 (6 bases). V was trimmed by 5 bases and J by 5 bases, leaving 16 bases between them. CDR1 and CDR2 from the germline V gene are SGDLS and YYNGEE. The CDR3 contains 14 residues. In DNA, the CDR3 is TGTGCCAGCAGGTGCGGTAGGAGCGGGGAGACCCAGTACTTC. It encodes CASRCGRSGETQYF.

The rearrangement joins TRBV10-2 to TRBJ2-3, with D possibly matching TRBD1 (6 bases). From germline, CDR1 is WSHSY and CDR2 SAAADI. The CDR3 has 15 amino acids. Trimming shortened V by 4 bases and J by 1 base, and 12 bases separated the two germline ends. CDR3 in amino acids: CASSVGGARTDTQYF. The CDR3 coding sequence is TGCGCCAGCAGTGTAGGGGGTGCACGCACAGATACGCAGTATTTT.

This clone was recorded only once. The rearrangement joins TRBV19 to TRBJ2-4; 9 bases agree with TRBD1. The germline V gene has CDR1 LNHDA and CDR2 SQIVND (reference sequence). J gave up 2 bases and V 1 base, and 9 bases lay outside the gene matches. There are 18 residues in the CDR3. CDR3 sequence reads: CASSIGEGQGGTKNIQYF. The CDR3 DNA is TGTGCCAGTAGTATAGGTGAGGGACAGGGAGGGACCAAAAACATTCAGTACTTC.

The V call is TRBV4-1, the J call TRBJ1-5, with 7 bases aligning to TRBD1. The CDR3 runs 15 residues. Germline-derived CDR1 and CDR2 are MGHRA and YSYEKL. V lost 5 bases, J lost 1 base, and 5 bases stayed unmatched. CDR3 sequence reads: CASSKPGQSNQPQHF. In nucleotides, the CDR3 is TGCGCCAGCAGCAAACCGGGACAGAGCAATCAGCCCCAGCATTTT.

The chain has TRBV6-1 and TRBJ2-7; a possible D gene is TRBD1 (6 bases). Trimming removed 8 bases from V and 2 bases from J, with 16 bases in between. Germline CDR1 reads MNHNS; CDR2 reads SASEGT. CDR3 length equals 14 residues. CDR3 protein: CASGAGGKTYEQYF. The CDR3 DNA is TGTGCCAGCGGGGCTGGGGGCAAGACCTACGAGCAGTACTTC.

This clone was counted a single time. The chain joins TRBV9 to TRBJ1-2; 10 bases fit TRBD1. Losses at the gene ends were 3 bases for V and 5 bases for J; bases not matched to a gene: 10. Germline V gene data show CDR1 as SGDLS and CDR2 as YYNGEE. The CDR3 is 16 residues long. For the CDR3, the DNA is TGTGCCAGCAGCGGATATCAAGAGGACAGGGGGTATGGCTACACCTTC. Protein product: CASSGYQEDRGYGYTF.

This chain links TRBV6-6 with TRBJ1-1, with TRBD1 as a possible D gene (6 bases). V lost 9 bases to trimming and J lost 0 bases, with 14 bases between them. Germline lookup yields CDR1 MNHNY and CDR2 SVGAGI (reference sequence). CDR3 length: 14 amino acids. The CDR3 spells CASITGTLNTEAFF. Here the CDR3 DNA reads TGTGCCAGTATAACCGGGACATTGAACACTGAAGCTTTCTTT.

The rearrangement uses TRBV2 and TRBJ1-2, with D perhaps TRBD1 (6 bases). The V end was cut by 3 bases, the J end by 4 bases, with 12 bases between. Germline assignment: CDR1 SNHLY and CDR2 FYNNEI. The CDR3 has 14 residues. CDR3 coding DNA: TGTGCCAGCAGTGAGGGGGCAAGTCTCTATGGCTACACCTTC. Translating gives CASSEGASLYGYTF.

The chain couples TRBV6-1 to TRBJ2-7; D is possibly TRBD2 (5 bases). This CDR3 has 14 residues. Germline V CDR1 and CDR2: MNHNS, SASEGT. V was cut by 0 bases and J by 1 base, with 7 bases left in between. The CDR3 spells CASSEAWTSYEQYF. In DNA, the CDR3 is TGTGCCAGCAGTGAAGCCTGGACTTCCTACGAGCAGTACTTC.

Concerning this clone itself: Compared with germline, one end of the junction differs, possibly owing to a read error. CDR3 amino acids: CASRDRSRAF. The CDR3 DNA sequence: TGTGCCAGCAGGGACAGATCGAGGGCCTTC. The chain has TRBV6-1 and TRBJ1-2; the D gene is possibly TRBD1 (6 bases). The germline V gene encodes CDR1 MNHNS and CDR2 SASEGT. The CDR3 runs 10 residues.

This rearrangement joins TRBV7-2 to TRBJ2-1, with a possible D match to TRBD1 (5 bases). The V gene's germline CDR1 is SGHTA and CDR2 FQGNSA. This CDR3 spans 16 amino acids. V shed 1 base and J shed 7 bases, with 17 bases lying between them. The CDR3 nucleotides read TGTGCCAGCAGCTTAGTATCGGGCAGGGTGGTGAATGAGCAGTTCTTC. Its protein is CASSLVSGRVVNEQFF. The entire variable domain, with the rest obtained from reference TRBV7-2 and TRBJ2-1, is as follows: GAGVSQSPSNKVTEKGKDVELRCDPISGHTALYWYRQSLGQGLEFLIYFQGNSAPDKSGLPSDRFSAERTGGSVSTLTIQRTQQEDSAVYLCASSLVSGRVVNEQFFGPGTRLTVL.

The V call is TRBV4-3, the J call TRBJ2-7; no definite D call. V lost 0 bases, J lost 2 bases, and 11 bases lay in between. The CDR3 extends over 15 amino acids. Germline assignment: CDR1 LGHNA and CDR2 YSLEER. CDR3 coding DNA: TGCGCCAGCAGCCAAGACAGGTTCGGCACCTACGAGCAGTACTTC. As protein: CASSQDRFGTYEQYF.